These 13 T cell receptor beta chains came from one sample sequenced in a study of T cells in localized non-small cell lung cancer. Repertoires were generated with immunoSEQ multiplex PCR, while TCRdb's copy carries only in-frame clones and drops some. The table lists around 29,000 clones, roughly three quarters of them singletons. Sequenced material: peripheral blood, taken before any cancer treatment. Receptor source: a male donor at least 60 years old with stage II squamous cell lung carcinoma.

The sample holds one count of this clone. The chain has TRBV5-1 and TRBJ2-3; D is unresolved. This CDR3 contains 14 residues. Trimming removed 2 bases from V and 2 bases from J, with 9 bases in between. CDR1 SGHRS and CDR2 YFSETQ come from the germline V gene. The CDR3 protein is CASSLVDATDTQYF. CDR3 coding DNA: TGCGCCAGCAGCTTAGTGGACGCCACAGATACGCAGTATTTT.

The chain combines TRBV19 with TRBJ1-1, with D tentatively TRBD1 (6 bases). In germline, CDR1 is LNHDA, CDR2 SQIVND (reference sequence). The CDR3 extends over 13 amino acids. Trimming pared 8 bases from V and 11 bases from J, leaving 21 bases between. The CDR3 spells CASENPQGRRAFF. The CDR3 coding sequence is TGTGCCAGTGAAAACCCACAGGGCAGGCGGGCTTTCTTT.

The chain is built from TRBV7-6 and TRBJ2-2; D unclear. V lost 3 bases to trimming and J lost 4 bases, with 6 bases between them. The CDR3 extends over 13 amino acids. Looked up from germline, CDR1 is SGHVS and CDR2 is FNYEAQ. The CDR3 DNA sequence: TGTGCCAGCAGCTTTACTTTCACCGGGGAGCTGTTTTTT. This translates into CASSFTFTGELFF.

This clone was detected a few times. The V call is TRBV6-4, the J call TRBJ1-6; D perhaps matches TRBD1 (5 bases). Trimming pared 2 bases from V and 9 bases from J, leaving 11 bases between. Germline CDR1 is MRHNA and CDR2 is SNTAGT. The CDR3 runs to 14 residues. The CDR3 sequence is CASSDRGMGSPLHF. CDR3 DNA sequence: TGTGCCAGCAGTGACAGGGGTATGGGTTCACCCCTCCACTTT.

This rearrangement joins TRBV7-3 to TRBJ1-6; unclear D gene. Germline CDR1 and CDR2: SGHTA and FQGTGA. V gave up 2 bases and J gave up 7 bases, with 6 bases separating them. The CDR3 spans 13 residues. The CDR3 sequence is CASSLLGNSPLHF. DNA for the CDR3: TGTGCCAGCAGCTTACTAGGAAATTCACCCCTCCACTTT. The full variable domain, rest sourced from reference TRBV7-3 and TRBJ1-6, is GAGVSQTPSNKVTEKGKYVELRCDPISGHTALYWYRQSLGQGPEFLIYFQGTGAADDSGLPNDRFFAVRPEGSVSTLKIQRTERGDSAVYLCASSLLGNSPLHFGNGTRLTVT.

The chain combines TRBV5-5 with TRBJ1-2; D is ambiguous. The CDR3 extends over 13 amino acids. The ends were cut back, 4 bases at V and 2 bases at J, with 9 bases in the middle. Germline V lookup: CDR1 SGHKS, CDR2 YYEKEE (reference sequence). CDR3 sequence (DNA): TGTGCCAGCAGCGAACACGGAAACTATGGCTACACCTTC. It codes for CASSEHGNYGYTF.

The genes are TRBV5-1 and TRBJ2-5; a possible D gene is TRBD2 (5 bases). Between the trimmed V and J ends, which lost 4 bases and 5 bases, there was a span of 9 bases. The CDR3 is made up of 12 amino acids. The germline gives CDR1 SGHRS, CDR2 YFSETQ. The CDR3 DNA sequence: TGCGCCAGCAGCGAAGGCGGGGAGACCCAGTACTTC. As protein: CASSEGGETQYF. Drawing the rest from reference TRBV5-1 and TRBJ2-5, the complete variable domain is KAGVTQTPRYLIKTRGQQVTLSCSPISGHRSVSWYQQTPGQGLQFLFEYFSETQRNKGNFPGRFSGRQFSNSRSEMNVSTLELGDSALYLCASSEGGETQYFGPGTRLLVL.

CDR3 protein: CASSFGTSYNEQFF. The DNA of the CDR3 is TGCGCCAGCAGCTTTGGGACCAGCTACAATGAGCAGTTCTTC. V and J are TRBV5-1 and TRBJ2-1, with D possibly called TRBD1 or TRBD2 (5 bases each). V gave up 2 bases and J gave up 3 bases, with 9 bases separating them. Germline CDR1 SGHRS, CDR2 YFSETQ. The CDR3 totals 14 residues. Full variable domain (outside the CDR3, taken from reference TRBV5-1 and TRBJ2-1): KAGVTQTPRYLIKTRGQQVTLSCSPISGHRSVSWYQQTPGQGLQFLFEYFSETQRNKGNFPGRFSGRQFSNSRSEMNVSTLELGDSALYLCASSFGTSYNEQFFGPGTRLTVL.

This chain joins TRBV5-6 and TRBJ1-2; TRBD1 might be the D (5 bases). The germline V and J ends were trimmed by 4 bases and 8 bases, with 18 bases remaining between them. Germline loops: CDR1 SGHDT, CDR2 YYEEEE. The CDR3 is made up of 14 amino acids. CDR3 amino acids: CASSRPGTVEGYTF. The DNA for the CDR3 is TGTGCCAGCAGCCGTCCGGGGACCGTTGAAGGCTACACCTTC.

There are a few counts of this clone. This chain links TRBV27 with TRBJ1-5, with D perhaps matching TRBD1 (5 bases). Deletions cut 5 bases from V and 5 bases from J, with 13 bases between. The CDR3 sequence is 14 residues long. The germline V gene has CDR1 MNHEY and CDR2 SMNVEV (reference sequence). The CDR3 DNA reads as TGTGCCAGCAGTACCCTAGGGGAAGATCAGCCCCAGCATTTT. Translation: CASSTLGEDQPQHF.

The rearrangement joins TRBV10-2 to TRBJ2-5, with D perhaps TRBD1 (6 bases). Germline V lookup: CDR1 WSHSY, CDR2 SAAADI. There are 14 residues in the CDR3. V shed 10 bases and J shed 1 base, with 16 bases lying between them. This CDR3 reads CATRQEDFQETQYF. The CDR3 DNA reads as TGCGCCACAAGACAGGAGGACTTCCAAGAGACCCAGTACTTC.

This sequence joins TRBV18 and TRBJ1-1; weak D call: TRBD1 (6 bases). The V gene's germline CDR1 is KGHSH and CDR2 LQKENI. The CDR3 extends over 15 amino acids. V lost 1 base, J lost 7 bases, and 16 bases lay in between. The CDR3 bases are TGTGCCAGCTCACCACTGGGGCAGGGGCAAGATGAAGCTTTCTTT. Its protein is CASSPLGQGQDEAFF.

This clone was seen just once. V and J are TRBV7-8 and TRBJ2-1; no definite D call. The CDR3 runs 15 residues. Per the germline V gene, CDR1 is SGHVS and CDR2 is FQNEAQ. Between the trimmed V and J ends, which lost 6 bases and 0 bases, there was a span of 12 bases. CDR3 in amino acids: CASRSSRSSYNEQFF. CDR3 DNA sequence: TGTGCCAGCAGGTCATCACGGAGCTCCTACAATGAGCAGTTCTTC. Full variable domain (rest looked up from reference TRBV7-8 and TRBJ2-1): GAGVSQSPRYKVAKRGQDVALRCDPISGHVSLFWYQQALGQGPEFLTYFQNEAQLDKSGLPSDRFFAERPEGSVSTLKIQRTQQEDSAVYLCASRSSRSSYNEQFFGPGTRLTVL.